This T cell receptor beta chain was sequenced during a study of T-cell memory formation after mild COVID-19. Study-level findings and limits: The authors left the SARS-CoV-2 specificity of second-wave clones peaking on day 37 unconfirmed. CD4+ clones that contracted lay mainly in CM and EM; CD8+ ones lay in EMRA.

Comment on this clonotype: Its antigen is currently unknown.

The CDR3 runs 13 residues. MiXCR, applied by TCRdb to the 5' RACE reads, yields one record per CDR3 protein. The data show 250,000 to 400,000 distinct CDR3 sequences, roughly an eighth seen once. Sequenced input: PBMCs or a T cell subset sorted from them (not recorded which). V gene TRBV21-1 combines with J gene TRBJ2-3. TRBV21-1 is a known pseudogene. This TCR was sampled from a man between 18 and 35 years old who had mild COVID-19 (a few samples of this study predate the infection). Cell type and time point are not known. CDR3 amino acids: CARYDGRTDTQYF. Written as DNA, the CDR3 is TGTGCCAGGTACGACGGGCGCACAGATACGCAGTATTTT.